The 30 T cell receptor beta chains below come from one sample, sequenced in a study of shared clonotypes between healthy human individuals. Only in-frame clones appear in the TCRdb table, and some are missing; sequencing was by immunoSEQ multiplex PCR. The profile shows about 530,000 clones, 90% to 96% of them singletons. Sequencing was carried out using naive CD4+ T cells sorted from blood. Sample subset: CD45RA+ positively selected. Receptors originate from a young woman in good health.

This clone was seen just once. This chain uses TRBV5-4 with TRBJ2-1, with TRBD1 identical over 10 bases. Unmatched junction bases numbered 7, after V lost 4 bases and J lost 0 bases. Per germline, CDR1 SGHNT and CDR2 YYREEE (reference sequence). This CDR3 has 17 residues. DNA for the CDR3: TGTGCCAGCAGCCTAGGGACAGGGGTGAGCTCCTACAATGAGCAGTTCTTC. Protein sequence: CASSLGTGVSSYNEQFF.

The gene calls are TRBV7-9 and TRBJ2-3, with D possibly TRBD2 on 5 matching bases. The CDR3 is 16 amino acids. V was trimmed by 5 bases and J by 0 bases, leaving 15 bases between them. Germline V lookup: CDR1 SEHNR, CDR2 FQNEAQ (reference sequence). Here the CDR3 reads CASSRKGRTSTDTQYF. The CDR3 DNA reads TGTGCCAGCAGCCGAAAAGGGCGGACTAGCACAGATACGCAGTATTTT.

The V call is TRBV10-3, the J call TRBJ2-1, with TRBD1 matching 10 bases. After removal of 8 bases from V and 8 bases from J, the junction contained 9 bases not matched to a gene. The CDR3 runs to 14 residues. Germline V CDR1 and CDR2: ENHRY, SYGVKD. CDR3 in DNA: TGTGCCATCGGCCCGGGACAGGGGTTCGATGAGCAGTTCTTC. Translated: CAIGPGQGFDEQFF.

The V call is TRBV5-1, the J call TRBJ2-3; 7 nucleotides line up with TRBD1. Germline lookup yields CDR1 SGHRS and CDR2 YFSETQ. Trimming at V came to 4 bases and at J to 5 bases, leaving 10 bases not matched to a gene. The CDR3 has 15 residues. The CDR3 loop reads CASSPTTGYGDTQYF. CDR3 in DNA: TGCGCCAGCAGCCCCACGACAGGGTATGGAGATACGCAGTATTTT.

CDR3 sequence reads: CASSQEQGHTGELFF. DNA of the CDR3: TGTGCCAGCTCCCAAGAACAGGGCCACACCGGGGAGCTGTTTTTT. The chain uses TRBV18 and TRBJ2-2; D perhaps matches TRBD1 (6 bases). CDR1 and CDR2 from the germline V gene are KGHSH and LQKENI. V shed 6 bases and J shed 3 bases, with 14 bases lying between them. The CDR3 sequence is 15 residues long.

This clone was found once. The chain recombines TRBV5-1 with TRBJ1-2; possible D gene TRBD1, 5 bases. This CDR3 has 16 residues. Trimming took off 2 bases at V and 5 bases at J, with 19 bases between the two ends. Germline loops: CDR1 SGHRS, CDR2 YFSETQ. The CDR3 sequence: CASSLLGTVSWYGYTF. CDR3 nucleotides: TGCGCCAGCAGCTTACTTGGGACGGTTAGTTGGTATGGCTACACCTTC.

The chain carries TRBV27 and TRBJ1-6; D remains ambiguous. Germline V lookup: CDR1 MNHEY, CDR2 SMNVEV (reference sequence). CDR3 length equals 16 residues. V was trimmed by 6 bases and J by 10 bases, leaving 22 bases between them. CDR3 protein: CASSYGGGFGISPLHF. CDR3 bases: TGTGCCAGCAGCTACGGTGGAGGGTTTGGCATCTCACCCCTCCACTTT.

This rearrangement joins TRBV5-8 to TRBJ1-5; D might be TRBD1 (6 bases). V dropped 2 bases and J dropped 8 bases, with 11 bases sitting between them. This CDR3 has 13 residues. Germline-derived CDR1 and CDR2 are SGHTS and YDEGEE. The CDR3 region is CASSLGGREPQHF. CDR3 DNA: TGTGCCAGCAGCTTAGGGGGGCGGGAGCCCCAGCATTTT.

V gene TRBV18 combines with J gene TRBJ2-1, with 11 bases fitting TRBD2. CDR1 and CDR2 from the germline V gene are KGHSH and LQKENI. V was clipped by 0 bases and J by 7 bases; unmatched bases: 5. The CDR3 has 16 residues. This CDR3 is CASSPPGTSGGNEQFF. The CDR3 region has the DNA TGTGCCAGCTCACCACCTGGGACTAGCGGAGGGAATGAGCAGTTCTTC. Full variable domain (missing parts from reference TRBV18 and TRBJ2-1): NAGVMQNPRHLVRRRGQEARLRCSPMKGHSHVYWYRQLPEEGLKFMVYLQKENIIDESGMPKERFSAEFPKEGPSILRIQQVVRGDSAAYFCASSPPGTSGGNEQFFGPGTRLTVL.

For the CDR3, the DNA is TGTGCCAGCAGCTTAGATTTTGCCTCTGGAAACACCATATATTTT. This codes for CASSLDFASGNTIYF. The chain has TRBV11-2 and TRBJ1-3; D remains ambiguous. V lost 0 bases and J lost 0, with 6 bases in between. Per germline, CDR1 SGHAT and CDR2 FQNNGV. The CDR3 spans 15 residues. Filled out from reference TRBV11-2 and TRBJ1-3, the complete variable domain reads EAGVAQSPRYKIIEKRQSVAFWCNPISGHATLYWYQQILGQGPKLLIQFQNNGVVDDSQLPKDRFSAERLKGVDSTLKIQPAKLEDSAVYLCASSLDFASGNTIYFGEGSWLTVV.

The V and J genes are TRBV28 and TRBJ2-7; D unresolved. CDR1 and CDR2 from the germline V gene are MDHEN and SYDVKM. V was pared by 4 bases and J by 0 bases, with 13 bases between. The CDR3 has 15 amino acids. CDR3 in amino acids: CASSSPSTASYEQYF. The DNA for the CDR3 is TGTGCCAGCAGTTCCCCCTCGACGGCCTCCTACGAGCAGTACTTC.

The rearrangement joins TRBV9 to TRBJ1-2; TRBD1 is a possible D gene (6 bases). Germline assignment: CDR1 SGDLS and CDR2 YYNGEE. The CDR3 length is 16 residues. V was pared by 4 bases and J by 8 bases, with 24 bases between. Here the CDR3 reads CASSLGADRGARGYTF. Written as DNA, the CDR3 is TGTGCCAGCAGCCTCGGAGCAGACCGGGGGGCACGAGGCTACACCTTC.

V usage is TRBV28 and J usage is TRBJ2-2, with D hard to call. Germline CDR1 is MDHEN and CDR2 is SYDVKM. Trimming shortened V by 6 bases and J by 0 bases, and 14 bases separated the two germline ends. CDR3 size: 16 residues. CDR3 coding DNA: TGTGCCAGCAGACTCCCCGACCAGACGAACACCGGGGAGCTGTTTTTT. Encoded protein: CASRLPDQTNTGELFF.

Concerning this clone: This specimen includes other DNA sequences encoding the same CDR3. This chain joins TRBV11-2 and TRBJ2-7; D is uncertain. Germline V gene lookup returns CDR1 SGHAT and CDR2 FQNNGV. This CDR3 has 11 amino acids. Trimming stripped 5 bases from V and 4 bases from J, with 6 bases between. The CDR3 DNA reads as TGTGCCAGCAGCCCACTATACGAGCAGTACTTC. Translated: CASSPLYEQYF.

The CDR3 protein is CAWNRGSVGNTIYF. Here the CDR3 DNA reads TGTGCCTGGAACAGGGGATCGGTGGGAAACACCATATATTTT. The chain links TRBV30 to TRBJ1-3; 7 bases match TRBD1. Germline CDR1 is GTSNPN and CDR2 is SVGIG (reference sequence). The CDR3 extends over 14 amino acids. After removal of 4 bases from V and 4 bases from J, the junction contained 7 bases not matched to a gene.

The chain uses TRBV18 and TRBJ1-4; D not resolved. This CDR3 comprises 14 residues. V dropped 0 bases and J dropped 5 bases, with 7 bases sitting between them. In germline, CDR1 is KGHSH, CDR2 LQKENI. The CDR3 DNA reads TGTGCCAGCTCACCACCGATGCAGAATGAAAAACTGTTTTTT. Its translation: CASSPPMQNEKLFF. Full variable domain (missing parts from reference TRBV18 and TRBJ1-4): NAGVMQNPRHLVRRRGQEARLRCSPMKGHSHVYWYRQLPEEGLKFMVYLQKENIIDESGMPKERFSAEFPKEGPSILRIQQVVRGDSAAYFCASSPPMQNEKLFFGSGTQLSVL.

The chain has TRBV7-2 and TRBJ2-1; D is undetermined. The germline gives CDR1 SGHTA, CDR2 FQGNSA. The CDR3 totals 14 residues. With 1 base removed from V and 8 bases from J, the gap between germline ends came to 12 bases. The CDR3 sequence is CASSLGPPWDEQFF. In DNA form, the CDR3 reads TGTGCCAGCAGCTTAGGTCCCCCCTGGGATGAGCAGTTCTTC.

The rearrangement uses TRBV19 and TRBJ2-1, with D possibly TRBD2 on 5 matching bases. This CDR3 region has 13 residues. CDR1 and CDR2 from the germline V gene are LNHDA and SQIVND (reference sequence). Trimming shortened V by 1 base and J by 9 bases, and 10 bases separated the two germline ends. This CDR3 reads CASSIAGVPEQFF. DNA of the CDR3: TGTGCCAGTAGTATAGCCGGGGTGCCTGAGCAGTTCTTC. The variable domain in full, with the rest retrieved from reference TRBV19 and TRBJ2-1, is DGGITQSPKYLFRKEGQNVTLSCEQNLNHDAMYWYRQDPGQGLRLIYYSQIVNDFQKGDIAEGYSVSREKKESFPLTVTSAQKNPTAFYLCASSIAGVPEQFFGPGTRLTVL.

The V and J genes are TRBV6-1 and TRBJ1-3, with D possibly matching TRBD1 (6 bases). Trimming pared 4 bases from V and 3 bases from J, leaving 16 bases between. This CDR3 comprises 16 residues. Germline V gives CDR1 MNHNS, CDR2 SASEGT. The chain's CDR3 is CASSVAQGGFGNTIYF. In nucleotides, the CDR3 is TGTGCCAGCAGTGTGGCACAGGGCGGTTTTGGAAACACCATATATTTT.

The CDR3 region is CASRTRGQNTEAFF. The CDR3 coding sequence is TGTGCCAGTAGGACACGGGGGCAGAACACTGAAGCTTTCTTT. J is TRBJ1-1 and V is TRBV19; D may be TRBD1 (6 bases). Trimming shortened V by 6 bases and J by 1 base, and 12 bases separated the two germline ends. The CDR3 covers 14 residues. The germline V gene encodes CDR1 LNHDA and CDR2 SQIVND (reference sequence).

This chain links TRBV5-1 with TRBJ2-1; TRBD2 matches at 10 bases. The V gene's germline CDR1 is SGHRS and CDR2 YFSETQ. V lost 4 bases, J lost 6 bases, and 4 bases stayed unmatched. The CDR3 runs 14 residues. CDR3 in amino acids: CASSTGTSVNEQFF. CDR3 in DNA: TGCGCCAGCAGCACAGGGACTAGCGTCAATGAGCAGTTCTTC.

This chain links TRBV5-1 with TRBJ1-2; D call uncertain. CDR3 length: 14 residues. Germline V gene lookup returns CDR1 SGHRS and CDR2 YFSETQ. Between the trimmed V and J ends, which lost 2 bases and 2 bases, there was a span of 10 bases. Written as DNA, the CDR3 is TGCGCCAGCAGCTTCCCCGAATCCAACTATGGCTACACCTTC. This translates into CASSFPESNYGYTF.

The rearrangement uses TRBV29-1 and TRBJ2-1; 12 bases line up with TRBD2. The CDR3 loop spans 14 amino acids. Losses at the gene ends were 7 bases for V and 3 bases for J; bases not matched to a gene: 4. In germline, CDR1 is SQVTM, CDR2 ANQGSEA. The CDR3, as DNA: TGCAGCGCCGGGACTAGCGGGTTCTACAATGAGCAGTTCTTC. Its translation is CSAGTSGFYNEQFF.

This chain joins TRBV19 and TRBJ1-6, with D hard to call. Germline CDR1 and CDR2: LNHDA and SQIVND (reference sequence). The CDR3 is 15 residues long. The ends were cut back, 1 base at V and 7 bases at J, with 11 bases in the middle. CDR3 bases: TGTGCCAGTAGTATAGCTGGGCGTATGAATTCACCCCTCCACTTT. Its protein product is CASSIAGRMNSPLHF.

V gene TRBV7-2 combines with J gene TRBJ2-1; no clear D. CDR3 length equals 14 residues. Germline assignment: CDR1 SGHTA and CDR2 FQGNSA. V shed 0 bases and J shed 9 bases, with 12 bases lying between them. CDR3 in amino acids: CASSLALRAPEQFF. The CDR3 DNA follows: TGTGCCAGCAGCTTAGCCCTTAGGGCCCCTGAGCAGTTCTTC.

The genes are TRBV7-9 and TRBJ2-7; 11 bases fit TRBD2. Germline CDR1 is SEHNR and CDR2 is FQNEAQ (reference sequence). This CDR3 spans 16 amino acids. V trimming: 3 bases; J trimming: 3 bases; junction bases outside the gene matches: 7. CDR3 region: CASSLGLAELNYEQYF. CDR3 coding DNA: TGTGCCAGCAGCTTGGGACTAGCGGAGCTCAACTACGAGCAGTACTTC.

The rearrangement joins TRBV27 to TRBJ2-5; TRBD2 matches at 7 bases. Trimming removed 5 bases from V and 11 bases from J; junction bases left unmatched: 8. CDR1 is MNHEY and CDR2 is SMNVEV in the germline V gene (reference sequence). The CDR3 consists of 12 residues. This chain's CDR3 is CASSPSGGEQYF. Written as DNA, the CDR3 is TGTGCCAGCAGTCCCTCGGGGGGAGAGCAGTACTTC.

This chain joins TRBV6-1 and TRBJ1-1; TRBD1 agrees at 8 bases. V lost 4 bases, J lost 2 bases, and 9 bases stayed unmatched. The germline V gene encodes CDR1 MNHNS and CDR2 SASEGT. This CDR3 contains 16 residues. The CDR3 loop is CASSANIGQGNTEAFF. As DNA, the CDR3 is TGTGCCAGCAGTGCGAACATTGGACAGGGCAACACTGAAGCTTTCTTT.

The chain is built from TRBV5-1 and TRBJ2-1; D gene ambiguous. V lost 2 bases to trimming and J lost 5 bases, with 14 bases between them. The length of the CDR3 is 15 residues. Germline CDR1 SGHRS, CDR2 YFSETQ. The CDR3 bases are TGCGCCAGCAGCTTCAGGCTAGTCCCTAACAATGAGCAGTTCTTC. It translates to CASSFRLVPNNEQFF.

This rearrangement joins TRBV27 to TRBJ2-1, with D possibly matching TRBD2 (5 bases). Germline V gives CDR1 MNHEY, CDR2 SMNVEV (reference sequence). CDR3 length: 16 residues. The germline V and J ends were trimmed by 2 bases and 2 bases, with 13 bases remaining between them. The CDR3 protein is CASSLQLASPYNEQFF. The CDR3 nucleotides read TGTGCCAGCAGTTTACAGCTAGCCTCCCCCTACAATGAGCAGTTCTTC.